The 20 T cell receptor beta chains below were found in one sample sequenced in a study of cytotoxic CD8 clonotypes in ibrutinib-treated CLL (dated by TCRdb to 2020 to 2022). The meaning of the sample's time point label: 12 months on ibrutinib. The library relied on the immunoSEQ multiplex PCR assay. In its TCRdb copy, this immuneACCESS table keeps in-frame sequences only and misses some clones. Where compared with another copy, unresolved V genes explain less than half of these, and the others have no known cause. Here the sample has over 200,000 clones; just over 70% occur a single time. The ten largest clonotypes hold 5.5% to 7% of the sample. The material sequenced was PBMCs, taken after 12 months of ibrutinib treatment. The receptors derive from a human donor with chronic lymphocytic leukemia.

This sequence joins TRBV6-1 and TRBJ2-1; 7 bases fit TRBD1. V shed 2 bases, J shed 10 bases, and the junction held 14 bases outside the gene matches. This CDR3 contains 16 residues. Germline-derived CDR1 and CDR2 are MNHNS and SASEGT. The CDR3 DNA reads TGTGCCAGCAGTGAAACGTTGACAGGGTCAGCGAGAGAGCAGTTCTTC. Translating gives CASSETLTGSAREQFF.

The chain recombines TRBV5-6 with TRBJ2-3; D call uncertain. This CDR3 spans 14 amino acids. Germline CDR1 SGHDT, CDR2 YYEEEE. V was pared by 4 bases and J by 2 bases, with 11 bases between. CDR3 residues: CASSTGGSTDTQYF. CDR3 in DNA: TGTGCCAGCAGCACCGGCGGATCCACAGATACGCAGTATTTT.

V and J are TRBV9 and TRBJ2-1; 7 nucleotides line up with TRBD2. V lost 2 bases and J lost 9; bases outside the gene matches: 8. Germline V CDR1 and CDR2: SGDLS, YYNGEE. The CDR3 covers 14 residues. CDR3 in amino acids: CASSVGGSVAEQFF. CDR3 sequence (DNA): TGTGCCAGCAGCGTGGGCGGGAGCGTCGCTGAGCAGTTCTTC. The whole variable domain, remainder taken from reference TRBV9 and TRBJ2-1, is DSGVTQTPKHLITATGQRVTLRCSPRSGDLSVYWYQQSLDQGLQFLIQYYNGEERAKGNILERFSAQQFPDLHSELNLSSLELGDSALYFCASSVGGSVAEQFFGPGTRLTVL.

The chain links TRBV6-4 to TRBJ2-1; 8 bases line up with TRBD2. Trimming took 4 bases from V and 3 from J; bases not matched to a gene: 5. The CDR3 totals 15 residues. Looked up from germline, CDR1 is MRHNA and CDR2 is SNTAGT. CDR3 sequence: CASSVSSGIYNEQFF. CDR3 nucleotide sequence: TGTGCCAGCAGTGTCAGTAGCGGGATCTACAATGAGCAGTTCTTC.

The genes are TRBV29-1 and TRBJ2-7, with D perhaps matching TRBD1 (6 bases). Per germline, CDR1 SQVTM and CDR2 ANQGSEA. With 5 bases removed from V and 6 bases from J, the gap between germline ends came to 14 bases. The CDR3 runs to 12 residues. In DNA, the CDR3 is TGCAGCGTTATAACTATAGGGGGCGAGCAGTACTTC. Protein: CSVITIGGEQYF.

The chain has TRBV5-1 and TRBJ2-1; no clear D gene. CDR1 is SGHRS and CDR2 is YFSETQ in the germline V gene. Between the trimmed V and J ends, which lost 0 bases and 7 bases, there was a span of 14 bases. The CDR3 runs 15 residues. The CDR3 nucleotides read TGCGCCAGCAGCTTGGATGCTAACCCCGGAAATGAGCAGTTCTTC. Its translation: CASSLDANPGNEQFF. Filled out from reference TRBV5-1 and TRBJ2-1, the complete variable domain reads KAGVTQTPRYLIKTRGQQVTLSCSPISGHRSVSWYQQTPGQGLQFLFEYFSETQRNKGNFPGRFSGRQFSNSRSEMNVSTLELGDSALYLCASSLDANPGNEQFFGPGTRLTVL.

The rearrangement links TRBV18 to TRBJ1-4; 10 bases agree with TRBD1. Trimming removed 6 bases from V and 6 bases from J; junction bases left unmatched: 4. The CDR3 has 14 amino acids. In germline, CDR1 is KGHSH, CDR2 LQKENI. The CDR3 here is CASSTGQGYEKLFF. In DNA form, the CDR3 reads TGTGCCAGCTCCACGGGACAGGGGTATGAAAAACTGTTTTTT.

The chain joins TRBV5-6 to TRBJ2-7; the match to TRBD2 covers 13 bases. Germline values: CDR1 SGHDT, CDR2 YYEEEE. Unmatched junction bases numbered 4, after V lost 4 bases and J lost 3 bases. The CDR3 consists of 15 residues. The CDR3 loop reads CASSQLAGGLYEQYF. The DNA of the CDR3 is TGTGCCAGCAGCCAACTAGCGGGAGGGCTCTACGAGCAGTACTTC.

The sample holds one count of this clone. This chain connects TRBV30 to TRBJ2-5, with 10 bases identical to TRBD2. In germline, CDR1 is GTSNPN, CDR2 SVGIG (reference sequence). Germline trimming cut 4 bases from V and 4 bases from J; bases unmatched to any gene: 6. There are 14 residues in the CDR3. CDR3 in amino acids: CAWKAGGPVETQYF. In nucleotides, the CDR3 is TGTGCCTGGAAAGCGGGAGGGCCGGTAGAGACCCAGTACTTC.

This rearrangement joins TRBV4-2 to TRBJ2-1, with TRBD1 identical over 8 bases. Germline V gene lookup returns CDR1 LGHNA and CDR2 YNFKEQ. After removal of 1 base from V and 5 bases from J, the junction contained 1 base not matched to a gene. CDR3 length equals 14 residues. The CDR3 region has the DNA TGTGCCAGCAGCCAAGCACAGGGGGACAATGAGCAGTTCTTC. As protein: CASSQAQGDNEQFF.

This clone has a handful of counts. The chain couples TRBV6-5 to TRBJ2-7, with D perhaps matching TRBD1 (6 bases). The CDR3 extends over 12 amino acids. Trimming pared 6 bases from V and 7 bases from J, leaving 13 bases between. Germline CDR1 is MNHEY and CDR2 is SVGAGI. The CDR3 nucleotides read TGTGCCAGCAGGAACAGGGTTCGAGAGCAGTACTTC. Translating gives CASRNRVREQYF.

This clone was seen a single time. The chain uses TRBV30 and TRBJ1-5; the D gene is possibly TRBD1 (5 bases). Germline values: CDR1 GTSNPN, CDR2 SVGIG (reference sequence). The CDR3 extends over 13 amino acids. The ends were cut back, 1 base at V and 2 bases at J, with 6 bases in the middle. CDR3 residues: CAWSGQRNQPQHF. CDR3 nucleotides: TGTGCCTGGAGTGGACAGCGCAATCAGCCCCAGCATTTT.

The CDR3 bases are TGCGCCAGCAGCTTGAACGGGCTGAACACTGAAGCTTTCTTT. It codes for CASSLNGLNTEAFF. V is TRBV5-1 and J is TRBJ1-1; no definite D call. CDR3 length equals 14 residues. Trimming removed 1 base at V and 0 bases at J, with 7 bases between. Germline values: CDR1 SGHRS, CDR2 YFSETQ.

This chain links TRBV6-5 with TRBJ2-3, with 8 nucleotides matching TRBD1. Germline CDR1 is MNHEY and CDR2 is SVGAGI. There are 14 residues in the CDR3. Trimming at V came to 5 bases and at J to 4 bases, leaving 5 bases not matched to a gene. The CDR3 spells CASSVQGAPDTQYF. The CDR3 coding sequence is TGTGCCAGCAGTGTTCAGGGGGCCCCAGATACGCAGTATTTT.

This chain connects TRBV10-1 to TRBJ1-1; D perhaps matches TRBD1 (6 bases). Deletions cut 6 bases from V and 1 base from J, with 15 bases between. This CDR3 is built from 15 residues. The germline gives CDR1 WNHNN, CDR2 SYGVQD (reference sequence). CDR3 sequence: CASSDHATGNTEAFF. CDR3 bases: TGCGCCAGCAGCGATCATGCGACAGGGAACACTGAAGCTTTCTTT.

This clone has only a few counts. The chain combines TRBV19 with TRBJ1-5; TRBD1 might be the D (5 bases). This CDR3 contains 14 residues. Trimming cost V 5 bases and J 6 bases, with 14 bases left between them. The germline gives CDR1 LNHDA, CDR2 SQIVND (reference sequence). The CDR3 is CASSWQGDGQPQHF. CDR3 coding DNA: TGTGCCAGTAGTTGGCAGGGTGATGGTCAGCCCCAGCATTTT.

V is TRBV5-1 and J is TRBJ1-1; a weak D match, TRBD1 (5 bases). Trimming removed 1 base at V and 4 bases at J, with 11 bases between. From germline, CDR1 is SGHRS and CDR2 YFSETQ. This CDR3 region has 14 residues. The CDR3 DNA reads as TGCGCCAGCAGCTTGTTGCAGGGTTTCACTGAAGCTTTCTTT. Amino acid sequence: CASSLLQGFTEAFF.

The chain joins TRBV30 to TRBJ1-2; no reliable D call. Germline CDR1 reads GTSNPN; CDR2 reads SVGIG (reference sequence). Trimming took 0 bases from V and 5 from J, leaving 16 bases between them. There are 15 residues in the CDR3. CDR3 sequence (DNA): TGTGCCTGGAGTGTACTTCCGGCAGGAGGATATGGCTACACCTTC. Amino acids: CAWSVLPAGGYGYTF.

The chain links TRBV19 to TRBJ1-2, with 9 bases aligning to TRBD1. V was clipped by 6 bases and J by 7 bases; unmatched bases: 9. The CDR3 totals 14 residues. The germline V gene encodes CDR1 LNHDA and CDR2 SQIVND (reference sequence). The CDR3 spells CASRNRGQGIGYTF. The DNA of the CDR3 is TGTGCCAGTAGGAACCGGGGACAGGGTATTGGCTACACCTTC.

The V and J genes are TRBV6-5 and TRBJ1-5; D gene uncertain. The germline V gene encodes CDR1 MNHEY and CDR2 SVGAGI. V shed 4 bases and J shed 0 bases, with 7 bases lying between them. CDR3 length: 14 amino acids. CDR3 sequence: CASSSGYSNQPQHF. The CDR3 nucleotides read TGTGCCAGCAGTTCTGGGTATAGCAATCAGCCCCAGCATTTT.